The T cell receptor (beta chain) described here comes from a study of OX40 agonist ivuxolimab in advanced cancers. With respect to the entire study: The costimulatory receptor OX40 (CD134) was targeted by ivuxolimab, a fully human IgG2 agonistic monoclonal antibody. Intravenous ivuxolimab was administered to patients every 2 weeks at six dose levels: 0.01, 0.1, 0.3, 1.5, 3 and 10 mg/kg. Among the roughly 50 dose-escalation patients, approximately 20 had hepatocellular carcinoma, 15 or so melanoma, 9 renal cell carcinoma and 9 head and neck cancer. A male proportion of 70% to 90% and a mean age of around 60 years, ranging from roughly 23 to 80, were recorded for the dose-escalation cohort. Patients were allowed to have had prior anti-PD-1, anti-PD-L1 or anti-CTLA-4 therapy, and roughly 40% of the dose-escalation patients had previously received checkpoint inhibitors. Three dose-escalation patients achieved partial responses, one with hepatocellular carcinoma and two with cutaneous melanoma. Peripheral TCRbeta sequencing was intended to test whether TCR sequence diversity was altered and clonal T-cell expansion was caused by ivuxolimab. The monotherapy dose-escalation portion (N ≈ 57 patients) of the phase I ivuxolimab trial is reported in the paper.

Results the study describes overall, beyond this receptor: After ivuxolimab, more expanded clones were found on average in CD8+ T cells than in CD4+ T cells. At doses of 0.1 to 3.0 mg/kg, clonal expansion of both CD4+ and CD8+ T cells in blood was seen between baseline and week 6. Partial responders in the 0.1-3.0 mg/kg groups had among the lowest normalized peripheral clonal expansion, especially among CD8+ T cells. Antigen specificity was not determined for the clonally expanded peripheral T cells. Low levels of normalized T-cell clonal expansion were also seen in some nonresponding patients.

Patients with a history of autoimmune disease or receiving systemic immunosuppression were excluded from the trial. Peripheral blood for TCR sequencing was drawn from every dose cohort at baseline, at cycle 4 day 1 and at cycle 7 day 1. The samples were drawn from a first-in-human, open-label, multicenter phase I dose-escalation trial of ivuxolimab. Adults with locally advanced or metastatic head and neck squamous cell, hepatocellular, melanoma or renal cell carcinoma were enrolled in the trial. Before TCR sequencing, CD4+ T cells and CD8+ T cells from peripheral blood were sorted into separate populations. Notes on this clone: Its antigen is currently not known. Per-nucleotide qualities are absent, and no much larger clonotype sits a single base away.

Genomic DNA was extracted from sorted cells for sequencing of the TCRbeta CDR3 region. TCRbeta CDR3 regions were sequenced using the immunoSEQ Assay. The clones in this table, taken by TCRdb from immuneACCESS, are in-frame only. Not every clone is retained; where verified, under half of the shortfall comes from an unresolved V gene, and the cause of the rest is unknown. Here the sample has about 86,000 clones; about 89% occur a single time. The ten biggest clones cover roughly 8.9% of the sample. From its cysteine to its phenylalanine, the CDR3 spans 15 amino acids. Of the read, only the CDR3 DNA is kept; its 45 bases are in frame from base 1. At the junction V is shortened by 1 base and J by 0 bases, with 10 bases in between. As encoded in the germline V gene, CDR1 is MGHRA while CDR2 is YSYEKL.

Recombination joined TRBV4-1 with TRBJ2-7; the D gene cannot be resolved reliably. Sequences were derived from CD4+ or CD8+ T cells sorted from blood, sampled in a trial of the OX40 agonist ivuxolimab. The TCR was taken from an adult with an advanced solid tumor such as melanoma, head and neck, liver or kidney cancer. Read as DNA, the sequence is TGCGCCAGCAGCCAAGGACACCTGAGCTCCTACGAGCAGTACTTC. Translated, it gives CASSQGHLSSYEQYF.